The 3 T cell receptor beta chains below come from one sample, sequenced in a study of OX40 agonist ivuxolimab in advanced cancers. The method was immunoSEQ multiplex PCR; TCRdb's version includes in-frame clones alone and lacks a portion of them. The sample lists around 80,000 clones, about four fifths occurring once. The material was CD4+ or CD8+ T cells sorted from blood, obtained in a trial of the OX40 agonist ivuxolimab. Receptors originate from an adult with an advanced solid tumor such as melanoma, head and neck, liver or kidney cancer.

This clone showed up just a few times. The rearrangement joins TRBV5-4 to TRBJ1-4; D is unclear. V shed 0 bases and J shed 4 bases, with 7 bases lying between them. Germline lookup yields CDR1 SGHNT and CDR2 YYREEE (reference sequence). This CDR3 spans 14 amino acids. The CDR3 here is CASSLDGYNEKLFF. The CDR3 nucleotides read TGTGCCAGCAGCTTGGACGGTTATAATGAAAAACTGTTTTTT. The full variable domain, rest sourced from reference TRBV5-4 and TRBJ1-4, is ETGVTQSPTHLIKTRGQQVTLRCSSQSGHNTVSWYQQALGQGPQFIFQYYREEENGRGNFPPRFSGLQFPNYSSELNVNALELDDSALYLCASSLDGYNEKLFFGSGTQLSVL.

This sequence joins TRBV18 and TRBJ2-1, with D uncertain. With 3 bases removed from V and 8 bases from J, the gap between germline ends came to 8 bases. CDR3 size: 12 residues. CDR1 is KGHSH, CDR2 LQKENI, per germline. The CDR3 DNA follows: TGTGCCAGCTCACCCTCGGGCGATGAGCAGTTCTTC. It codes for CASSPSGDEQFF.

V usage is TRBV13 and J usage is TRBJ2-3; tentatively, D is TRBD1 (5 bases). The CDR3 loop spans 18 amino acids. The germline CDR1 and CDR2 sequences are PRHDT and FYEKMQ (reference sequence). The V end was cut by 2 bases, the J end by 4 bases, with 22 bases between. For the CDR3, the DNA is TGTGCCAGCAGCTTATCTGAAATCGGACATCAGCTCGCAGATACGCAGTATTTT. Its translation is CASSLSEIGHQLADTQYF.